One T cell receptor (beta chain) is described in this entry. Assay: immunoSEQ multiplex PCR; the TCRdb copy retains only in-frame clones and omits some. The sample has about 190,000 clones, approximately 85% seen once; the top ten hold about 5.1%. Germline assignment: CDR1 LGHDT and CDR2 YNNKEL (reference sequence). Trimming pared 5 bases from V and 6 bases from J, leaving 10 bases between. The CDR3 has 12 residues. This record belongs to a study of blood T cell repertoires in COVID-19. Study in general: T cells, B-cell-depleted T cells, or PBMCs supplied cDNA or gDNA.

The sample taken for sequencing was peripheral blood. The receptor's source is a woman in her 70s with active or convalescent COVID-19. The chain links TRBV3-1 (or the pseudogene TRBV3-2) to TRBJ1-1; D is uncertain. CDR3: CASSTERSEAFF. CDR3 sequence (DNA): TGTGCCAGCAGCACCGAGAGATCTGAAGCTTTCTTT.